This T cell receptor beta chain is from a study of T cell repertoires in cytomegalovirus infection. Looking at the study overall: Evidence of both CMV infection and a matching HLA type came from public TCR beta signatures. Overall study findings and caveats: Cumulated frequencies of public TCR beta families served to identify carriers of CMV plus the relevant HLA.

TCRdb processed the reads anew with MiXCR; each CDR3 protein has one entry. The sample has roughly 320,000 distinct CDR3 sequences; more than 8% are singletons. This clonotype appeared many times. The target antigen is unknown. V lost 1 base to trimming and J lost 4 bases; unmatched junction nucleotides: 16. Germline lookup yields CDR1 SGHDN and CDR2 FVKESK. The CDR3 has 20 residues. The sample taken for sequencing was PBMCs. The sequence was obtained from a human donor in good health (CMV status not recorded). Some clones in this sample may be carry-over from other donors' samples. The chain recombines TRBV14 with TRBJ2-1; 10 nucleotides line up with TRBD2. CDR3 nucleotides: TGTGCCAGCAGCCAAGGAGTAGGACTAGCGGCTCCCTGGGGGTACAATGAGCAGTTCTTC. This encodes CASSQGVGLAAPWGYNEQFF.